This TCR beta chain was recorded in a study of graft-versus-host responses after intestinal transplantation (dated by TCRdb to the early 2020s). Study-level background: The transplants that recipients got were multivisceral, liver-intestinal, or isolated intestinal. Every recipient was given anti-thymocyte globulin induction, then maintenance tacrolimus and steroids for around three years. After intestinal transplantation, graft-versus-host and host-versus-graft alloreactive T cell clones in the graft, circulation and bone marrow were tracked using bulk TCR-beta CDR3 sequencing. Alloreactive clones were identified by sequencing pre-transplant mixed lymphocyte reaction products and comparing them with unstimulated pre-transplant donor and recipient T cells. The cohort enrolled 20 to 30 intestinal transplant recipients including one retransplant, and a few patients lacking pretransplant specimens were excluded. Donor T cell macrochimerism was defined as a peak of at least 4% donor T cells among recipient peripheral blood mononuclear cells. Instead of going to the commercial service, samples from three later patients were sequenced in-house on an Illumina MiSeq and processed with MiXCR.

The germline V and J ends show losses of 5 bases and 0 bases respectively, and no gene match explains 5 bases of the junction. The CDR3 has 17 amino acids, counting the end cysteine and phenylalanine. The read is trimmed to its CDR3 DNA, 51 bases read in frame from base 1. Based on the germline V gene (reference sequence), the CDR1 and CDR2 sequences are SEHNR and FQNEAQ. Notes on this clone: The antigen this receptor binds is unknown. One base away there is no much larger clone; base qualities are not given.

Broader findings and caveats from the paper: GvH clones turned up in recipient bone marrow, with some appearing earlier in ileal mucosa or blood, a pattern consistent with an intestinal mucosal origin. Conclusions were limited by the relatively low number and heterogeneity of intestinal transplant patients. In patients with donor T cell macrochimerism, the allografts had high GvH to HvG T cell clonal ratios. Early after transplant, peak levels of circulating GvH clones were found to be associated with declines in HvG clones.

The time point label on this specimen signifies: cells obtained before transplantation from donor or recipient. CD3+CD4+ and CD3+CD8+ populations were FACS-sorted from unstimulated pre-transplant donor and recipient cells taken from spleen or lymph nodes. Libraries were built with the immunoSEQ multiplex PCR assay. For most patients, genomic DNA was isolated with the Qiagen DNeasy Blood and Tissue Kit and shipped frozen to Adaptive Biotechnologies for TCR sequencing. For most patients, high-throughput TCR-beta CDR3 sequencing of genomic DNA was performed by Adaptive Biotechnologies. The paper's data handling went like this. Adaptive's ImmunoSEQ software was the source of the TCR sequencing data for 18 patients, while three other patients were processed with MiXCR and VDJtools. To correct CD4 versus CD8 sorting errors, sequences present in both subsets at a frequency ratio below 5:1 were removed. Because the origin of CDR3 nucleotide sequences shared between donor and recipient could not be assigned, those sequences were removed. To count as alloreactive, a clone needed at least 2-fold expansion over unstimulated cells and a minimum CFSE-low frequency of 0.002% (template counts) or 0.001% (read counts). A clone was considered mappable if detected in the sequenced pre-transplant spleen, lymph node, or MLR CFSE-low populations of the donor or recipient. The cumulative frequency of alloreactive clones was calculated as a percentage of all sequences, weighted by copy number. The clones in this table, taken by TCRdb from immuneACCESS, are in-frame only. Not every clone is retained; where verified, under half of the shortfall comes from an unresolved V gene, and the cause of the rest is unknown. V and J calls and clone size come straight from that table; D and trimming were deduced from the DNA. The sample includes approximately 90,000 clones, with roughly four fifths observed a single time. The ten largest clones capture around 0.86% of the sample.

This specimen consisted of unstimulated CD4+ T cells sorted from spleen or lymph node cells, obtained before intestinal transplant. This sequence originates from a human donor who received an intestinal transplant. Recombination joined TRBV7-9 with TRBJ2-6; 9 of the junction bases match TRBD1. The nucleotide sequence is TGTGCCAGCAGCCGCGGGACAGGGATCTCTGGGGCCAACGTCCTGACTTTC. Its translation is CASSRGTGISGANVLTF.